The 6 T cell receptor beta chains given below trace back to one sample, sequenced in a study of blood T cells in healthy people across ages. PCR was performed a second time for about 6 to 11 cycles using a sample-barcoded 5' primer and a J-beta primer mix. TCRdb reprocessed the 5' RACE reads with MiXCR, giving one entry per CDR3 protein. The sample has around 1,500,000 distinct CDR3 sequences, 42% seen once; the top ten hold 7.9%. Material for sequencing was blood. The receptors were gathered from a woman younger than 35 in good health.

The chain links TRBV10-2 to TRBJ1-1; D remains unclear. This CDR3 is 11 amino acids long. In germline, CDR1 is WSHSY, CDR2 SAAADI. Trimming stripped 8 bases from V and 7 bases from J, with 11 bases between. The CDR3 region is CASSEGIEAFF. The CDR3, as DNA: TGCGCCAGCTCAGAAGGAATTGAAGCTTTCTTT.

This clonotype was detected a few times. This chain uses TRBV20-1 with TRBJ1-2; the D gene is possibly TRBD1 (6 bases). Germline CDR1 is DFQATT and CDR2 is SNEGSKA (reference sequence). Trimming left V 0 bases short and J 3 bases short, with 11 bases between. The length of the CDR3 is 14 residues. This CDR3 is CSARETAGDYGYTF. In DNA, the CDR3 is TGCAGTGCTAGAGAGACCGCAGGGGACTATGGCTACACCTTC.

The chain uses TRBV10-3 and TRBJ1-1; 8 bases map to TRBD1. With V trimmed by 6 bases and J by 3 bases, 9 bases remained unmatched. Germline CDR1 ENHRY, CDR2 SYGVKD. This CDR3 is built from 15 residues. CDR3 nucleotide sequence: TGTGCCATCAGGGACAGGGAGTCGGGGTACACTGAAGCTTTCTTT. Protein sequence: CAIRDRESGYTEAFF.

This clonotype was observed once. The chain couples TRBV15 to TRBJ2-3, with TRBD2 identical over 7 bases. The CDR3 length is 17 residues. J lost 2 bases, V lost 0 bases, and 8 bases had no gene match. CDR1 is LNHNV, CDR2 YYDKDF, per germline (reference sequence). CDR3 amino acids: CATSRDPAGSNTDTQYF. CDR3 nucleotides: TGTGCCACCAGCAGAGATCCAGCGGGGTCAAACACAGATACGCAGTATTTT.

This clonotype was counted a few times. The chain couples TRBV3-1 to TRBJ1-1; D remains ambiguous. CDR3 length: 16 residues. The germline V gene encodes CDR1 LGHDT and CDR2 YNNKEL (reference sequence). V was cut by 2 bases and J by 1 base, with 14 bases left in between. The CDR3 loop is CASSQFEGATNTEAFF. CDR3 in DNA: TGTGCCAGCAGCCAATTCGAAGGTGCAACGAACACTGAAGCTTTCTTT.

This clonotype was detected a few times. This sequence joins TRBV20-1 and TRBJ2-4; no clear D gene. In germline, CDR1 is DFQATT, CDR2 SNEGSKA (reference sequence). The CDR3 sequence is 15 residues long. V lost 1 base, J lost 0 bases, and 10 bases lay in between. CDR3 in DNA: TGCAGTGCTAGAGGTGCCCAGCTAGCCAAAAACATTCAGTACTTC. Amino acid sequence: CSARGAQLAKNIQYF.